A single TCR beta chain is shown here with its context. This clone was picked up one time. This receptor's antigen is unknown. Base quality data are lacking; no much larger clone is found one base away. This entry comes from a study of blood T cell repertoires in COVID-19 (dated by TCRdb to the early 2020s). About the full investigation: Samples covering the acute and convalescent phases of COVID-19 were provided by collaborators in the United States, Italy and Spain. Where available, HLA class I and class II types were taken from metadata supplied by the sample provider and were not determined by assay-based typing. The repertoires were made available in a free public database intended to serve as a resource for research on the immune response to SARS-CoV-2. The sample metadata nearly always contained a de-identified subject ID, COVID-19 status, age in years and sex. The material from the prospective study consisted of cDNA or gDNA derived from T cells, B-cell-depleted T cells, or PBMCs. Subjects who had been exposed to COVID-19, were actively infected with it, or had recovered from it provided the deeply sampled blood TCRbeta repertoires that made up the dataset. Samples came from the ongoing ImmuneRACE study (first 160 participants) plus 1,254 subjects from 6 global collaborators.

In the prospective study, participants were roughly 18 to 95 years old, resided in fewer than 25 geographic areas of the United States, and were enrolled through a virtual design. Cohort assignment in the prospective study relied on participant-reported clinical history from a screening survey and a study questionnaire. In the prospective study, whole blood, serum and a nasopharyngeal or oropharyngeal swab were collected from each participant by mobile phlebotomists. Over a 2-month period, participants in the prospective study had the option of providing additional blood draws and questionnaires. Before DNA extraction, blood samples from the prospective study were shipped at room temperature or frozen. TCRbeta CDR3 regions were amplified from genomic DNA by means of the immunoSEQ Assay, a bias-controlled multiplex PCR. On the study's bioinformatics: The number of nucleated cells in each sample was estimated from the amplification of reference gene primers within the assay. To quantify the absolute abundance of each unique TCRbeta CDR3 rearrangement, sequence reads were collapsed and filtered. Productive Simpson clonality was computed per sample as the square root of Simpson's diversity index over productive rearrangements. TCRdb provides this immuneACCESS table in a form limited to in-frame rearrangements. Some clones are lacking; in checked studies, under half of them reflect an unresolved V gene, and why the rest are absent is not known. V and J calls and clone size are as listed in that table; D and trimming were resolved from the DNA. This sample comprises fewer than 500,000 clones, around nine tenths of them detected only once. About 0.89% of the sample lies in the top ten.

The germline V gene sets CDR1 to SQVTM and CDR2 to ANQGSEA. V has 7 bases trimmed and J has 8 bases trimmed; junction bases matching no gene number 13. Reading from cysteine to phenylalanine, the CDR3 counts 14 amino acids. Only the CDR3 part of the read is kept: 42 bases, read in frame from the first base. The study at large found these results: The quantity of clinical and demographic metadata differed by source and by participant and was supplied without curation.

Sequencing input: PBMCs or T cells enriched from blood (not recorded which). Here the chain combines TRBV29-1 and TRBJ2-1; TRBD2 matches 8 bases in the middle. This receptor was taken from a woman in her twenties or thirties with acute COVID-19. Read as DNA, the sequence is TGCAGCGGTGGAGCAGCGGGGGTTTGGGATGAGCAGTTCTTC. Translated, this gives CSGGAAGVWDEQFF.